Detailed here is one T cell receptor (beta chain). The record originates from a study of glioma-infiltrating T cells after dendritic cell vaccination. Study-level background: Patients received three intradermal dendritic cell vaccine injections at biweekly intervals.

None of the glioblastoma patients had an isocitrate dehydrogenase mutation. The method was immunoSEQ multiplex PCR; TCRdb's version includes in-frame clones alone and lacks a portion of them. Of fewer than 100,000 clones in the sample, around 84% were seen once. This specimen consisted of blood, obtained before dendritic cell vaccination. This sequence originates from a human donor with glioblastoma.

The CDR3 coding sequence is TGCGCCAGCAGCTCAATGGACAGGGGGACCGGGGAGCTGTTTTTT. Translation gives CASSSMDRGTGELFF. The chain uses TRBV5-1 and TRBJ2-2, with 10 bases that match TRBD1. Germline CDR1 and CDR2: SGHRS and YFSETQ. The CDR3 has 15 residues. Losses at the gene ends were 3 bases for V and 5 bases for J; bases not matched to a gene: 4.